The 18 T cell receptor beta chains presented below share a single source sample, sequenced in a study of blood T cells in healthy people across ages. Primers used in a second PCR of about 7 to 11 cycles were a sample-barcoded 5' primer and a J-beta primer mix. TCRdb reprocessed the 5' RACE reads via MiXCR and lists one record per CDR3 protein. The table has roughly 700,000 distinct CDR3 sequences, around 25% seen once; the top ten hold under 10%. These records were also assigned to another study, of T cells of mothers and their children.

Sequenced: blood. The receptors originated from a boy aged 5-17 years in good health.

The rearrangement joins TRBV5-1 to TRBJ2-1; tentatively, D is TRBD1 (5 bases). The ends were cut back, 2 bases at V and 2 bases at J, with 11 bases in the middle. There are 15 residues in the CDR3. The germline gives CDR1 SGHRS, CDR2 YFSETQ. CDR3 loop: CASSLSGITYNEQFF. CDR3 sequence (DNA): TGCGCCAGCAGCTTATCAGGGATCACCTACAATGAGCAGTTCTTC.

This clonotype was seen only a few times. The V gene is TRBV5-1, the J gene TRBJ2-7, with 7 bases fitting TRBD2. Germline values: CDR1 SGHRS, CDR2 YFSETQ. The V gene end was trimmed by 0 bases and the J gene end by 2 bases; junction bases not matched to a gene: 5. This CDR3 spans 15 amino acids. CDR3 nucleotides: TGCGCCAGCAGCTTGGATGGCGGGAGAACCTACGAGCAGTACTTC. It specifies CASSLDGGRTYEQYF.

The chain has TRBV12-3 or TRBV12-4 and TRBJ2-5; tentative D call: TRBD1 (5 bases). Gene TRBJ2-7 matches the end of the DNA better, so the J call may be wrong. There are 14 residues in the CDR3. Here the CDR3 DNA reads TGTGCCAGCAGCTCAGGGTATGGCATCTACGAGCAGTACTTC. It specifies CASSSGYGIYEQYF.

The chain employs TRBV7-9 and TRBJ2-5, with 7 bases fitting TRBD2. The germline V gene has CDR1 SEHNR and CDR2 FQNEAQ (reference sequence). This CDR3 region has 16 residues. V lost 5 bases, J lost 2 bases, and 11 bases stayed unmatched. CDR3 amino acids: CASSPLGGEGQETQYF. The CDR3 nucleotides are TGTGCCAGCAGCCCGCTGGGAGGGGAGGGACAAGAGACCCAGTACTTC. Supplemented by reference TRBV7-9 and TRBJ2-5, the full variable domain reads DTGVSQNPRHKITKRGQNVTFRCDPISEHNRLYWYRQTLGQGPEFLTYFQNEAQLEKSRLLSDRFSAERPKGSFSTLEIQRTEQGDSAMYLCASSPLGGEGQETQYFGPGTRLLVL.

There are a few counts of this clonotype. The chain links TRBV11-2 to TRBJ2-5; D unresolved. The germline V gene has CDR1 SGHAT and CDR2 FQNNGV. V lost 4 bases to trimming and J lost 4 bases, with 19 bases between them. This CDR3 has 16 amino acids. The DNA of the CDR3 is TGTGCCAGCAGCTCCTCGACTTACAGCTGGCCAGAGACCCAGTACTTC. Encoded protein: CASSSSTYSWPETQYF.

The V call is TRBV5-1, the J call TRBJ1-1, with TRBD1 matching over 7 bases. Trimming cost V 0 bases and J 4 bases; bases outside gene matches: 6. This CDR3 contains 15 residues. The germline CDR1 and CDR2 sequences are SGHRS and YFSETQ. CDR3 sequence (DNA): TGCGCCAGCAGCTTGGGACAGGGCTTAGGCACTGAAGCTTTCTTT. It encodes CASSLGQGLGTEAFF.

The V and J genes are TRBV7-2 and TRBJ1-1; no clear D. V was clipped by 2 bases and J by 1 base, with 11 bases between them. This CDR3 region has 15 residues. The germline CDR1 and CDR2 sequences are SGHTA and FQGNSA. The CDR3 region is CASSLTPGGNTEAFF. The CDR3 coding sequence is TGTGCCAGCAGCTTAACCCCCGGTGGGAACACTGAAGCTTTCTTT.

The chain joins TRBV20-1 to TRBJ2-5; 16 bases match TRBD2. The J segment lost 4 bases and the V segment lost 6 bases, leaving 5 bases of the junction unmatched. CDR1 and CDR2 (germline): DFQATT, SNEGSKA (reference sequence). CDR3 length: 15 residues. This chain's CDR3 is CSATGLAGGRETQYF. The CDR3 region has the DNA TGCAGTGCCACGGGACTAGCGGGAGGGAGAGAGACCCAGTACTTC.

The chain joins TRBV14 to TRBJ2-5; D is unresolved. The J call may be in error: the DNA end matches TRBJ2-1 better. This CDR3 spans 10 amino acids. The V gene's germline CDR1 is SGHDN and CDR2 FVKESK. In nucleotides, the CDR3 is TGTGCCAGCAGCCAACGTGAGCAGTTCTTC. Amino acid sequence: CASSQREQFF.

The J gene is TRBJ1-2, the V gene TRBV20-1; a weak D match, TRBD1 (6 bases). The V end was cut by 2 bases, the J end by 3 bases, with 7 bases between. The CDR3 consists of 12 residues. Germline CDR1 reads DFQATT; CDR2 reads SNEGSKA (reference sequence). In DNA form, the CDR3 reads TGCAGTGCTAGATCAGGGGACTATGGCTACACCTTC. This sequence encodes CSARSGDYGYTF.

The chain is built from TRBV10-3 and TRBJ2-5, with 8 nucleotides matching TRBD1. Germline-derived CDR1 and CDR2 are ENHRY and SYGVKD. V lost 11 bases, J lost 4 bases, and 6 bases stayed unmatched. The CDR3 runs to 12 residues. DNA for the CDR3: TGTGCCGTACAGGGGGATGGAGAGACCCAGTACTTC. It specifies CAVQGDGETQYF.

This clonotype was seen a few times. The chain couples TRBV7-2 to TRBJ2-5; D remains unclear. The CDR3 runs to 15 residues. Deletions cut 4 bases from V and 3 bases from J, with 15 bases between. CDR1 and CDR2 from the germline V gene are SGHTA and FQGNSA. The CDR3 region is CASSSIRKTKETQYF. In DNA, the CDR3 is TGTGCCAGCAGCTCGATCCGGAAAACAAAAGAGACCCAGTACTTC.

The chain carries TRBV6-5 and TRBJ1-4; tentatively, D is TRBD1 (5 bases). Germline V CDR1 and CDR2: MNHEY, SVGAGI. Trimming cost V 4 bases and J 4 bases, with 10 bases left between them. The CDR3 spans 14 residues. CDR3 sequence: CASSLRGLNEKLFF. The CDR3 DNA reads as TGTGCCAGCAGTTTACGGGGCCTTAATGAAAAACTGTTTTTT.

The CDR3 DNA reads TGTGCCAGCTCACCACCGTCGGGGGGCGAGCAGTACTTC. It translates to CASSPPSGGEQYF. J is TRBJ2-7 and V is TRBV18; TRBD2 matches at 7 bases. The CDR3 loop spans 13 amino acids. Germline lookup yields CDR1 KGHSH and CDR2 LQKENI. V lost 0 bases and J lost 6; bases outside the gene matches: 2.

CDR3 protein: CSVYSMWGGQETQYF. The CDR3 DNA follows: TGCAGTGTTTACTCTATGTGGGGGGGCCAAGAGACCCAGTACTTC. This chain uses TRBV20-1 with TRBJ2-5, with TRBD2 identical over 7 bases. Germline values: CDR1 DFQATT, CDR2 SNEGSKA (reference sequence). Trimming cost V 7 bases and J 1 base; bases outside gene matches: 12. This CDR3 has 15 residues.

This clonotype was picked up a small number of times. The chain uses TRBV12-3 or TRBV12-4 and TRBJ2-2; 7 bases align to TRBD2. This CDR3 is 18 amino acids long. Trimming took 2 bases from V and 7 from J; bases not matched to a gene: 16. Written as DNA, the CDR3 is TGTGCCAGCAGTTTACTTCCTCCGGGACTACAATCTAACGGGGAGCTGTTTTTT. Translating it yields CASSLLPPGLQSNGELFF.

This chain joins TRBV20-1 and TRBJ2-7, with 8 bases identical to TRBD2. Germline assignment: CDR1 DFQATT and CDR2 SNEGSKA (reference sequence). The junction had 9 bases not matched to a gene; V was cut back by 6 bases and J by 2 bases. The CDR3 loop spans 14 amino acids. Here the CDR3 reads CSATLAAIPYEQYF. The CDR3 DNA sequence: TGCAGTGCGACACTAGCGGCTATACCCTACGAGCAGTACTTC.

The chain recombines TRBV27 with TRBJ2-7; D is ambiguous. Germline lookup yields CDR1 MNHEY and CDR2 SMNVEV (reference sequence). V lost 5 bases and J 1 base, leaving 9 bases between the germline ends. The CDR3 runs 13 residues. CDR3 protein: CASSRPMSYEQYF. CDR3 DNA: TGTGCCAGCAGTCGGCCCATGTCCTACGAGCAGTACTTC.